This T cell receptor (beta chain) was identified during a study of shared clonotypes between healthy human individuals. Study conclusions and caveats: Clonotypes that were shared across a handful of donors made up around 4.6% of naive CD4 clonotypes.

CD45RO-negative, CCR7-selected cells formed the naive CD8 fraction, which excluded terminally differentiated effector memory CD45RA+ cells. This clone is a singleton in its sample. Its antigen remains unknown. The CDR3 is 14 amino acids. CDR1 is MGHRA and CDR2 is YSYEKL in the germline V gene. Trimming cost V 0 bases and J 5 bases, with 11 bases left between them. Splitting of each subset's genomic DNA was done evenly across several immunoSEQ plates. Produced via immunoSEQ multiplex PCR; TCRdb's table is partial and in-frame only. The sample gives about 2 million clones, about 95% of which show up once; 0.85% to 1.2% is in the top ten.

This clonotype was sampled from a man aged 18-30 years in good health. Sequenced material: naive CD8+ T cells sorted from blood. The gene calls are TRBV4-1 and TRBJ2-7; D call uncertain. CDR3 bases: TGCGCCAGCAGCCAAGAGAAGGGTAGGGACGAGCAGTACTTC. Its translation: CASSQEKGRDEQYF.